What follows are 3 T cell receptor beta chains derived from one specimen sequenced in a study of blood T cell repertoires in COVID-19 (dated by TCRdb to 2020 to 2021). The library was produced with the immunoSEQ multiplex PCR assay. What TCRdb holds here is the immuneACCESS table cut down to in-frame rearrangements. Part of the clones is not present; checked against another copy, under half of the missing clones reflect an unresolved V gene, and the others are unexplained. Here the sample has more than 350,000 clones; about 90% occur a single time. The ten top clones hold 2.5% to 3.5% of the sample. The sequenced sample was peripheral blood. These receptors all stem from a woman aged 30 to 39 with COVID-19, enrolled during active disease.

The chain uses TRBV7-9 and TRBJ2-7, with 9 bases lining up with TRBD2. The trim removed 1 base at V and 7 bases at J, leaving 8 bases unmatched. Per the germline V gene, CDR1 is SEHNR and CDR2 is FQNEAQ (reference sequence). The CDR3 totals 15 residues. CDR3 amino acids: CASSLGLAGIWEQYF. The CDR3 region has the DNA TGTGCCAGCAGCTTAGGTCTAGCGGGGATTTGGGAGCAGTACTTC.

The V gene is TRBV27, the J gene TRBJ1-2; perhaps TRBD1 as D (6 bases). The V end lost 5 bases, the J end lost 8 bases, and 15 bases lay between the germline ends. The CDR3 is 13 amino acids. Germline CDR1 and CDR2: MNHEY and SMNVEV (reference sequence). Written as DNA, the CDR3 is TGTGCCAGCAGTCTAAACCAGGGGAGAGGCTACACCTTC. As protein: CASSLNQGRGYTF.

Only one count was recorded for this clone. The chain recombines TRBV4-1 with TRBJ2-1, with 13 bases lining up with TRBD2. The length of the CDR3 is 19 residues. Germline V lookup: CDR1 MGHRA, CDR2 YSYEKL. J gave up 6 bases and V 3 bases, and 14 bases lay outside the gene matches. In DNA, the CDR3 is TGCGCCAGCAGCCAGGGGACCGGACTAGCGGGAGTATCGGGCAATGAGCAGTTCTTC. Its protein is CASSQGTGLAGVSGNEQFF.